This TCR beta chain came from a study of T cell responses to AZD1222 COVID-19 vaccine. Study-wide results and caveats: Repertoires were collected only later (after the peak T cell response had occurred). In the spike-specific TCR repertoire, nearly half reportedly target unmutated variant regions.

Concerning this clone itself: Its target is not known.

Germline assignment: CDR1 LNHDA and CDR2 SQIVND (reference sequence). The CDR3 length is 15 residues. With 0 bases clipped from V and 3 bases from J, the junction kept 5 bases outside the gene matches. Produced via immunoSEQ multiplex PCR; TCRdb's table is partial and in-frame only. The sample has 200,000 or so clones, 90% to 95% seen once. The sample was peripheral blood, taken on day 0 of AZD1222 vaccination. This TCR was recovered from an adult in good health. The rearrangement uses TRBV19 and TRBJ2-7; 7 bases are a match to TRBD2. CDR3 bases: TGTGCCAGTAGTATAGAGTCTGGCGGGAGCTACGAGCAGTACTTC. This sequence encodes CASSIESGGSYEQYF.